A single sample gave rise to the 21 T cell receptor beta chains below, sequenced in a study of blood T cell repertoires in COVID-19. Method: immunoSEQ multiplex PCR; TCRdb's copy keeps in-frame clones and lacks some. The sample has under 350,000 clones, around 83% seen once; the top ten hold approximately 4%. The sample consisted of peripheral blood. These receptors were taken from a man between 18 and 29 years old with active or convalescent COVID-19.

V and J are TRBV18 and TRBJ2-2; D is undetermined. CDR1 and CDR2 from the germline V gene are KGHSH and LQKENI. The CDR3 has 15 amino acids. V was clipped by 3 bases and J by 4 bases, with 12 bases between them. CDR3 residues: CASSPRHLSTGELFF. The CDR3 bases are TGTGCCAGCTCACCTCGACACTTAAGCACCGGGGAGCTGTTTTTT.

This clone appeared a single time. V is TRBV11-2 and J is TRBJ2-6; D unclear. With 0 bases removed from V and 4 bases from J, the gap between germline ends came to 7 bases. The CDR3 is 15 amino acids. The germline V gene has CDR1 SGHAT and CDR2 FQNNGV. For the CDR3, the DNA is TGTGCCAGCAGCTTAGATTCATCAGGGGCCAACGTCCTGACTTTC. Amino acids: CASSLDSSGANVLTF.

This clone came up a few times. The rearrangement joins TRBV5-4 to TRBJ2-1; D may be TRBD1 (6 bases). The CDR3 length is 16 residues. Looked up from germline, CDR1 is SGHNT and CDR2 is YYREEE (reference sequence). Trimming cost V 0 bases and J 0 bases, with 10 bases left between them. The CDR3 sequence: CASSLDGQSSYNEQFF. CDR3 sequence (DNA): TGTGCCAGCAGCTTGGATGGACAGAGCTCCTACAATGAGCAGTTCTTC.

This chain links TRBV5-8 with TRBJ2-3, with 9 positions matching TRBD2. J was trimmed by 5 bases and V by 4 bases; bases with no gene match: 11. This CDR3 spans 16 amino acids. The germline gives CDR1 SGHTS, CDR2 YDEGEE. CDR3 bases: TGTGCCAGCAGCCCCGCCGCGGGAGGGCCTAGAGATACGCAGTATTTT. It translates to CASSPAAGGPRDTQYF. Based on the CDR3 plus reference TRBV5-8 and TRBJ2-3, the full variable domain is EAGVTQSPTHLIKTRGQQATLRCSPISGHTSVYWYQQALGLGLQFLLWYDEGEERNRGNFPPRFSGRQFPNYSSELNVNALELEDSALYLCASSPAAGGPRDTQYFGPGTRLTVL.

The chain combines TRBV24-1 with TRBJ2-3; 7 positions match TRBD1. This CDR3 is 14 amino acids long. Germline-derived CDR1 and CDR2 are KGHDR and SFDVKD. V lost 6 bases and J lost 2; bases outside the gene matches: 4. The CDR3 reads CATSHRGSTDTQYF. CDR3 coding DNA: TGTGCCACCAGTCACAGGGGCTCCACAGATACGCAGTATTTT.

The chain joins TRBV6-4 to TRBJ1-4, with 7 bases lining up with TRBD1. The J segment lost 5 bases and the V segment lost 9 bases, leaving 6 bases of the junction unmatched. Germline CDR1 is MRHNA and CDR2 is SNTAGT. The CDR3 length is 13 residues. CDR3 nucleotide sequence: TGTGCCAGTCCTAGACAGGGAAATGAAAAACTGTTTTTT. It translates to CASPRQGNEKLFF.

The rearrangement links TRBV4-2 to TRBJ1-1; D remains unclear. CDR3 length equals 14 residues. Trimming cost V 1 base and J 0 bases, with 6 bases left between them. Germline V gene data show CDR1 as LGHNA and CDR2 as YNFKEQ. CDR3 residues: CASSQVLLNTEAFF. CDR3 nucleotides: TGTGCCAGCAGCCAAGTCCTTCTGAACACTGAAGCTTTCTTT.

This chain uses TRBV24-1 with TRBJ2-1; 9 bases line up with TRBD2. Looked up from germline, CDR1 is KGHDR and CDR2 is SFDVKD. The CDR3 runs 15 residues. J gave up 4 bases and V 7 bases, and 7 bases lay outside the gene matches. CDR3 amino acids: CATSSSGGRYNEQFF. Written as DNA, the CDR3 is TGTGCCACCAGCAGTAGCGGGGGACGATACAATGAGCAGTTCTTC.

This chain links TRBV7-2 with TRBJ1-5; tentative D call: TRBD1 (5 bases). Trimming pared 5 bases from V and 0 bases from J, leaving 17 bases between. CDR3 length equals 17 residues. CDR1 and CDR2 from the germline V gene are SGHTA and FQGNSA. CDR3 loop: CASSPQGQSYSNQPQHF. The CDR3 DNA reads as TGTGCCAGCAGCCCCCAAGGACAATCATATAGCAATCAGCCCCAGCATTTT.

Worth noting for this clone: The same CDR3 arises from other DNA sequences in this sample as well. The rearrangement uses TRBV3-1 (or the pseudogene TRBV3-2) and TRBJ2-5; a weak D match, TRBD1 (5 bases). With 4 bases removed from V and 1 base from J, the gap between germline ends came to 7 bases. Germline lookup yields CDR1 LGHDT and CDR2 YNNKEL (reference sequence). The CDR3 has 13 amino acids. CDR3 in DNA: TGTGCCAGCAGCCCCACAGGCCAAGAGACCCAGTACTTC. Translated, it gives CASSPTGQETQYF.

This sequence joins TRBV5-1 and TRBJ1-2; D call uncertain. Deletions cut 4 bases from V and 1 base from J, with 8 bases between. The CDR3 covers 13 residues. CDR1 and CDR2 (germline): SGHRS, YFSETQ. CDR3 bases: TGCGCCAGCAGCACGGAGGGTAACTATGGCTACACCTTC. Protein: CASSTEGNYGYTF.

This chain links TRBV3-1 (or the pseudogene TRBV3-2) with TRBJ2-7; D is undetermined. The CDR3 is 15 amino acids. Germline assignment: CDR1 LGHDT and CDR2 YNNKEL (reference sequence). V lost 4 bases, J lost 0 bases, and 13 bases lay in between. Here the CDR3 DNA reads TGTGCCAGCAGCCGTCCCCGAGCCCACTCCTACGAGCAGTACTTC. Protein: CASSRPRAHSYEQYF.

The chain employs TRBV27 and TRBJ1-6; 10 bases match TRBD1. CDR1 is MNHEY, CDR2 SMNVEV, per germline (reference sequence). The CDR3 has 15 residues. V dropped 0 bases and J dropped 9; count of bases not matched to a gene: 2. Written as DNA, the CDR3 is TGTGCCAGCAGTTTATCGACAGGGGGCTCTTCACCCCTCCACTTT. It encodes CASSLSTGGSSPLHF.

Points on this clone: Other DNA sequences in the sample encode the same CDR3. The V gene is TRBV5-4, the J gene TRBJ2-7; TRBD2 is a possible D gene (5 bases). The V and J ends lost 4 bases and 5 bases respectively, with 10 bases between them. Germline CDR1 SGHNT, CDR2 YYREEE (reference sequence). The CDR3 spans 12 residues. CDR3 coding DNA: TGTGCCAGCAGCCTCACGGGAAACGAGCAGTACTTC. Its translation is CASSLTGNEQYF.

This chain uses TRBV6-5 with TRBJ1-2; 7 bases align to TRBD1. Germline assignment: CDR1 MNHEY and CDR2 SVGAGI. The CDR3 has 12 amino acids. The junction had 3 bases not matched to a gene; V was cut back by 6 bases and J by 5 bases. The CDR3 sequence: CASRGQLYGYTF. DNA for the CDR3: TGTGCCAGCAGGGGACAGTTATATGGCTACACCTTC.

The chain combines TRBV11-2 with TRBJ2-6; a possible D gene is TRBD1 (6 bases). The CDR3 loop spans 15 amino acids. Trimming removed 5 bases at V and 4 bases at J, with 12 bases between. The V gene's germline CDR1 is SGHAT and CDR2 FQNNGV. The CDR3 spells CASSAQGTGANVLTF. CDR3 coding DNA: TGTGCCAGCAGCGCTCAGGGGACAGGGGCCAACGTCCTGACTTTC.

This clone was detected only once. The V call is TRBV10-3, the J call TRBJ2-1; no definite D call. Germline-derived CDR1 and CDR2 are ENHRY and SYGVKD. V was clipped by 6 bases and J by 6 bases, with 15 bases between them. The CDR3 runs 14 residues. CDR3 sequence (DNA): TGTGCCATCAGACCCTCAAATCCGGGCAATGAGCAGTTCTTC. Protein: CAIRPSNPGNEQFF.

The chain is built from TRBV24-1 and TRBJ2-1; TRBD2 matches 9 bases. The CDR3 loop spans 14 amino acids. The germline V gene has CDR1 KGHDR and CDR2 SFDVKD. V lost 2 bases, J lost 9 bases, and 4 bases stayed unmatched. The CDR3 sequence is CATSDWPRGGEQFF. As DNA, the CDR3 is TGTGCCACCAGTGATTGGCCGCGGGGGGGTGAGCAGTTCTTC.

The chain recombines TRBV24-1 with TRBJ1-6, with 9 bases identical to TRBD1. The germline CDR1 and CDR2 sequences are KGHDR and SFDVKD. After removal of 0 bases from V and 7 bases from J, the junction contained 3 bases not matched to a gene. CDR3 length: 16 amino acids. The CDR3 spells CATSDLVGTGNSPLHF. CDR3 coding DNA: TGTGCCACCAGTGATTTGGTAGGGACAGGGAATTCACCCCTCCACTTT.

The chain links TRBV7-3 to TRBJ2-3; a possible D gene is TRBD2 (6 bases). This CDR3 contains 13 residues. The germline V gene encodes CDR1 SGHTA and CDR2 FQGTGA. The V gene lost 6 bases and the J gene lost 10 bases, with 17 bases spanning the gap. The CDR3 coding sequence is TGTGCCAGCAGGTCCGCAGTCGGGGAGGCGCAGTATTTT. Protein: CASRSAVGEAQYF.

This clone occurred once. CDR3 residues: CASSQSQDLSNSPLHF. The CDR3 DNA reads TGCGCCAGCAGCCAGAGTCAGGATCTTTCAAATTCACCCCTCCACTTT. The rearrangement links TRBV4-3 to TRBJ1-6; the D is unclear. Germline V CDR1 and CDR2: LGHNA, YSLEER. Trimming cost V 3 bases and J 7 bases, with 16 bases left between them. This CDR3 region has 16 residues.